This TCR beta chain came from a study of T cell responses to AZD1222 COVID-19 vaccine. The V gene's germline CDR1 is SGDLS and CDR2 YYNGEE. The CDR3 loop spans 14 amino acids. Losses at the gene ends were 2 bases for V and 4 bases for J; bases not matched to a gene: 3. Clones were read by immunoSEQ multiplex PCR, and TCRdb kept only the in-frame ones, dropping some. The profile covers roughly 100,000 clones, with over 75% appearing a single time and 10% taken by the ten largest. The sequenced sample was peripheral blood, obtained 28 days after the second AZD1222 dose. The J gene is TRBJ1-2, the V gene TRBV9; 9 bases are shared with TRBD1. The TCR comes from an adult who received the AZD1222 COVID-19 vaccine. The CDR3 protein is CASSVGTGFYGYTF. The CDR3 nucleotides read TGTGCCAGCAGCGTCGGGACAGGGTTCTATGGCTACACCTTC.